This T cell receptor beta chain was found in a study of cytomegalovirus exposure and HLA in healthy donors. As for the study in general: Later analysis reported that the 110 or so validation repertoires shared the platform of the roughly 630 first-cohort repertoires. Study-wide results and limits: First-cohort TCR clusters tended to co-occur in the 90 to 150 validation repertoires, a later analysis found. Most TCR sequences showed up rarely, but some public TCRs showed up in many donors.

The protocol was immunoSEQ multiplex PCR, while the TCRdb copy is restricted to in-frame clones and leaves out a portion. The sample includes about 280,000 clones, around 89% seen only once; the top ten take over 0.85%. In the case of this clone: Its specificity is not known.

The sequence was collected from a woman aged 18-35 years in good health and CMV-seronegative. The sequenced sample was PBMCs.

The CDR3 loop reads CAWSPRDNEQFF. The CDR3 region has the DNA TGTGCCTGGAGTCCGCGGGACAATGAGCAGTTCTTC. This chain links TRBV30 with TRBJ2-1; tentatively, D is TRBD2 (5 bases). Looked up from germline, CDR1 is GTSNPN and CDR2 is SVGIG (reference sequence). The V and J ends lost 2 bases and 5 bases respectively, with 7 bases between them. The CDR3 length is 12 residues.